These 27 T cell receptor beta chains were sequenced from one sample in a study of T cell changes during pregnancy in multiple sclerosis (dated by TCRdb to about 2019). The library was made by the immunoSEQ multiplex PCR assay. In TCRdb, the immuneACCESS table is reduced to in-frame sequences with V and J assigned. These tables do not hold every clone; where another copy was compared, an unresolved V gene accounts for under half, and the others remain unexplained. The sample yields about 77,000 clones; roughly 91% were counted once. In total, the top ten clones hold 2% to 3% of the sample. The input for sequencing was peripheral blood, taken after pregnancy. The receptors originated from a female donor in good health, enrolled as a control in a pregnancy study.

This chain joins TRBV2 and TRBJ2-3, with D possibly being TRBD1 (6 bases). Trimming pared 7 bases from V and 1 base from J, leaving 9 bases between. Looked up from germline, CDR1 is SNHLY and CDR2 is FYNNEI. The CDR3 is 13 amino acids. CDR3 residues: CASNSGGTDTQYF. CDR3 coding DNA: TGTGCCAGCAATTCAGGGGGCACAGATACGCAGTATTTT.

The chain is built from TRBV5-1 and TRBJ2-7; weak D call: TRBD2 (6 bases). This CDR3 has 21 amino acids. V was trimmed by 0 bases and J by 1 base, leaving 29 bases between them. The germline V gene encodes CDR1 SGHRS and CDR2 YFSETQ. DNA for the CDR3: TGCGCCAGCAGCTTGGCCGAAGGGAGGAAGTCCCGGGGTGGTCAGTCCTACGAGCAGTACTTC. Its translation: CASSLAEGRKSRGGQSYEQYF.

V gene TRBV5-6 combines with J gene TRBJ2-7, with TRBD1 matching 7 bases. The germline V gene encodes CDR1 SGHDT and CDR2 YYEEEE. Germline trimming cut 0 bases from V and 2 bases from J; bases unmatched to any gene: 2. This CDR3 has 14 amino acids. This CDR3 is CASSLVGQTYEQYF. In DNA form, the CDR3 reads TGTGCCAGCAGCTTGGTGGGACAGACCTACGAGCAGTACTTC.

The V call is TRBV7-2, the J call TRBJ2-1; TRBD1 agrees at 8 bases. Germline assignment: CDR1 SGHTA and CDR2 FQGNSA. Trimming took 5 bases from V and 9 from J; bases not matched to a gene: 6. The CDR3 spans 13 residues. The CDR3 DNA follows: TGTGCCAGCAGCCAGACAGGGGAGACTGAGCAGTTCTTC. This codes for CASSQTGETEQFF. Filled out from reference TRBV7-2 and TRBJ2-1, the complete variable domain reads GAGVSQSPSNKVTEKGKDVELRCDPISGHTALYWYRQSLGQGLEFLIYFQGNSAPDKSGLPSDRFSAERTGGSVSTLTIQRTQQEDSAVYLCASSQTGETEQFFGPGTRLTVL.

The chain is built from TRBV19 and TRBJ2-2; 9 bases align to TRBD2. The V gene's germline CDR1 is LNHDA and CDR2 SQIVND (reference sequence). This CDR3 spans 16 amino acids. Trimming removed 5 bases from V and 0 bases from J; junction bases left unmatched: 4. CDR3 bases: TGTGCCAGTAGTCTAGGACTAGCGTCGAACACCGGGGAGCTGTTTTTT. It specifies CASSLGLASNTGELFF.

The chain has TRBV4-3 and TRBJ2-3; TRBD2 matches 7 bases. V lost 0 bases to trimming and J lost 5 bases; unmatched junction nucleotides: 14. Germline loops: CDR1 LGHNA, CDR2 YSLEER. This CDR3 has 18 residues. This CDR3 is CASSQDYAGASRGDTQYF. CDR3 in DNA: TGCGCCAGCAGCCAAGATTATGCGGGAGCGTCTAGGGGAGATACGCAGTATTTT.

CDR3 bases: TGTGCCATCAAAGGGGCGGGAGGTGGTCCTCGCGAGCAGTACTTC. Translating it yields CAIKGAGGGPREQYF. This sequence joins TRBV28 and TRBJ2-7; the match to TRBD2 covers 8 bases. Germline-derived CDR1 and CDR2 are MDHEN and SYDVKM. J lost 6 bases, V lost 10 bases, and 17 bases had no gene match. This CDR3 has 15 residues.

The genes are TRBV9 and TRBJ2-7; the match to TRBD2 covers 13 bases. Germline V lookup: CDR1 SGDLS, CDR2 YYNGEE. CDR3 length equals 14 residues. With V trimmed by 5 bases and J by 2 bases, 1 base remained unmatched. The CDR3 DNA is TGTGCCAGCAGTACTAGCGGGAGGGCCTACGAGCAGTACTTC. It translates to CASSTSGRAYEQYF.

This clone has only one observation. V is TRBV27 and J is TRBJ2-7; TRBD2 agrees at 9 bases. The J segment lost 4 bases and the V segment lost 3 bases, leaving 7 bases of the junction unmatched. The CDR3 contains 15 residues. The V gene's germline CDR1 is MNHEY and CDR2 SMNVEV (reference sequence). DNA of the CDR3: TGTGCCAGCAGTTTCGTGGCGGGAGGGAGGTACGAGCAGTACTTC. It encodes CASSFVAGGRYEQYF.

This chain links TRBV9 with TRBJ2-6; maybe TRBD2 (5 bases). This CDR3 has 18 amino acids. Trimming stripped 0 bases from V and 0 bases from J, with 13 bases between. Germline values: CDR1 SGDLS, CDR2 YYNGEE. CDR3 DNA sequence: TGTGCCAGCAGCGTAGGCGCGGGTTTTCGCTCTGGGGCCAACGTCCTGACTTTC. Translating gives CASSVGAGFRSGANVLTF.

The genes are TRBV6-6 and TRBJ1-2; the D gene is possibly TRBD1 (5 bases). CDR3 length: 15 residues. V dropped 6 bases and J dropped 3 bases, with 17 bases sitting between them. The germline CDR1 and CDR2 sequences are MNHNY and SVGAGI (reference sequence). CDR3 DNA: TGTGCCAGCAGCCGCCCGGGGCGCGGGGACTATGGCTACACCTTC. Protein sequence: CASSRPGRGDYGYTF.

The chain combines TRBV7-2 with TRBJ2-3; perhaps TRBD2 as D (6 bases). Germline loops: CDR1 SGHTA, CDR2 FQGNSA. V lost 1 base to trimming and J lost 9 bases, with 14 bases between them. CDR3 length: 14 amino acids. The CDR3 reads CASSLGGAASTQYF. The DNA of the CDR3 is TGTGCCAGCAGCTTAGGCGGGGCCGCCTCCACGCAGTATTTT.

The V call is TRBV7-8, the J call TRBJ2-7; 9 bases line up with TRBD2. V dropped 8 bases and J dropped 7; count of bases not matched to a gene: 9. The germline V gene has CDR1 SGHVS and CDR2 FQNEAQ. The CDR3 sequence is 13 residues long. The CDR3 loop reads CASRGRGLGEQYF. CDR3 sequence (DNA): TGTGCCAGCCGCGGGAGGGGTCTGGGAGAGCAGTACTTC.

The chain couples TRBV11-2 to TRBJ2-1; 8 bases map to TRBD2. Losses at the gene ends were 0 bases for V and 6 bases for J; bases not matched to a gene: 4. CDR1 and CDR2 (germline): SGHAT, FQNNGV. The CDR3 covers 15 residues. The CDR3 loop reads CASSLEYGRANEQFF. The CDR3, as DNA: TGTGCCAGCAGCTTAGAGTACGGGAGGGCCAATGAGCAGTTCTTC.

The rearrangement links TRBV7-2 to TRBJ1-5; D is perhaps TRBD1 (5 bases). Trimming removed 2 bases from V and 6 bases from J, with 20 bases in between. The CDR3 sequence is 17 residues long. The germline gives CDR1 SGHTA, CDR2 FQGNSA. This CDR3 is CASSLPGAGLSGQPQHF. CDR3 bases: TGTGCCAGCAGCTTACCCGGTGCGGGACTCTCTGGTCAGCCCCAGCATTTT.

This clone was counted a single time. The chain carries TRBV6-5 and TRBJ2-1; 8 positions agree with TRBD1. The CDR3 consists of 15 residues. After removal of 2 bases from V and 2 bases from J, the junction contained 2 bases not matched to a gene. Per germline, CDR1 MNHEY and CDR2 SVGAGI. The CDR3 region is CASSYEQGAYNEQFF. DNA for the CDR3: TGTGCCAGCAGTTACGAACAGGGGGCCTACAATGAGCAGTTCTTC.

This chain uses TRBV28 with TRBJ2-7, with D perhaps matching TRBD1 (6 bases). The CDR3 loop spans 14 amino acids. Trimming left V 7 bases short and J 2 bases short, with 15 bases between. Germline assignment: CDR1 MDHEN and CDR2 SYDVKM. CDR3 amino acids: CASNQDSSPYEQYF. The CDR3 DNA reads TGTGCCAGCAACCAGGACAGTTCCCCCTACGAGCAGTACTTC.

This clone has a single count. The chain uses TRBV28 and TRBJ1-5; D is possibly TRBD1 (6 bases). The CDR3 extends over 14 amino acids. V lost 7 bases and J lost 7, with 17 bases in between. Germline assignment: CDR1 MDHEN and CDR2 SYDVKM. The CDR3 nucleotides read TGTGCCAGCACCCTAGGGGGGGTAGTACAGCCCCAGCATTTT. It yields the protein CASTLGGVVQPQHF. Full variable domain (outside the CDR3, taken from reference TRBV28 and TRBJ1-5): DVKVTQSSRYLVKRTGEKVFLECVQDMDHENMFWYRQDPGLGLRLIYFSYDVKMKEKGDIPEGYSVSREKKERFSLILESASTNQTSMYLCASTLGGVVQPQHFGDGTRLSIL.

DNA for the CDR3: TGCAGCGTCGGCGGTGACTATGGCTACACCTTC. Its protein is CSVGGDYGYTF. This sequence joins TRBV29-1 and TRBJ1-2; D call uncertain. Germline CDR1 reads SQVTM; CDR2 reads ANQGSEA. This CDR3 is built from 11 residues. Trimming took off 6 bases at V and 3 bases at J, with 8 bases between the two ends.

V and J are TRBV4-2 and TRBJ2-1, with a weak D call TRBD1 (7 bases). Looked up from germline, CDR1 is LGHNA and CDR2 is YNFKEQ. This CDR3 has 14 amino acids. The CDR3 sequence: CASGGKGAGNEQFF. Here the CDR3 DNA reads TGTGCATCAGGGGGGAAGGGGGCGGGGAATGAGCAGTTCTTC.

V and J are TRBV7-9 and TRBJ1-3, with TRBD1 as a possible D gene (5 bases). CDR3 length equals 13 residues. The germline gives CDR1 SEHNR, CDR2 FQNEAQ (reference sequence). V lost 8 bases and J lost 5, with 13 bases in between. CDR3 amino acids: CASSGAGRNTIYF. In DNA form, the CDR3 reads TGTGCCAGCTCCGGCGCAGGGAGAAACACCATATATTTT.

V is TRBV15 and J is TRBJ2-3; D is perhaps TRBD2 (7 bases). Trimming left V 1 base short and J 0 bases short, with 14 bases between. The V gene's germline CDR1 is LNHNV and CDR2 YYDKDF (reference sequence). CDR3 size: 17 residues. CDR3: CATSRGRGASSTDTQYF. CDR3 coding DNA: TGTGCCACCAGCAGAGGTCGGGGGGCGAGTAGCACAGATACGCAGTATTTT. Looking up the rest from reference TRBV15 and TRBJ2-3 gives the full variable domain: DAMVIQNPRYQVTQFGKPVTLSCSQTLNHNVMYWYQQKSSQAPKLLFHYYDKDFNNEADTPDNFQSRRPNTSFCFLDIRSPGLGDTAMYLCATSRGRGASSTDTQYFGPGTRLTVL.

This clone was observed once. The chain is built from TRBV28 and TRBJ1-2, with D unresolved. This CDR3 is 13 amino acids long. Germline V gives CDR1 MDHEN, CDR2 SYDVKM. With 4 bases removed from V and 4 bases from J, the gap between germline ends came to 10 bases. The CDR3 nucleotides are TGTGCCAGCAGTTCCCGTAGTCTCTATGGCTACACCTTC. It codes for CASSSRSLYGYTF.

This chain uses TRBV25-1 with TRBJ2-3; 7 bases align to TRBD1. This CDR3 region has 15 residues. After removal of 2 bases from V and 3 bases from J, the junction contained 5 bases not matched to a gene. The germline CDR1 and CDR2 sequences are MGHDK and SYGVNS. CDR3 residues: CASSEPRGLTDTQYF. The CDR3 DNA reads TGTGCCAGCAGTGAACCAAGGGGGCTGACAGATACGCAGTATTTT.

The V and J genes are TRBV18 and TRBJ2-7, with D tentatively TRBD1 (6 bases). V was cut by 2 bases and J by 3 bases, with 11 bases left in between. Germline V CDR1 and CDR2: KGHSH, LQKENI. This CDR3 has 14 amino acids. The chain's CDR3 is CASSPTRGVYEQYF. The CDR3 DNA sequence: TGTGCCAGCTCACCAACCAGGGGAGTCTACGAGCAGTACTTC.

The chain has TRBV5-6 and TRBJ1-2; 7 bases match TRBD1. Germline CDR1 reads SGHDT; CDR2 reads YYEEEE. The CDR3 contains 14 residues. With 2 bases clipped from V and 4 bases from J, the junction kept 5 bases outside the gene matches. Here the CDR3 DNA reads TGTGCCAGCAGCTTTGTGGGGACAGCCTATGGCTACACCTTC. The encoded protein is CASSFVGTAYGYTF.

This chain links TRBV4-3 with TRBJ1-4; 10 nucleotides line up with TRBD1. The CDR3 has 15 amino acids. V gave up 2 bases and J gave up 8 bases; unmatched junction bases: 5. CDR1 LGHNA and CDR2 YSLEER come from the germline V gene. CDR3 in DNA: TGCGCCAGCAGCCAAAAGGGACAGGGGAGCGAAAAACTGTTTTTT. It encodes CASSQKGQGSEKLFF.